This T cell receptor beta chain was sequenced during a study of blood T cell repertoires in COVID-19. Study-level information: Acute and convalescent COVID-19 specimens originated in the United States, Italy and Spain.

This CDR3 has 13 residues. Germline values: CDR1 LNHDA, CDR2 SQIVND (reference sequence). With 3 bases removed from V and 4 bases from J, the gap between germline ends came to 7 bases. Per the study methods: Estimation of nucleated cell counts was performed using reference gene primer amplification. Some clones are missing from TCRdb's copy, which holds only in-frame ones; the method was immunoSEQ multiplex PCR. Clonal size and the V and J genes are those of that table, whereas D and trimming came from the DNA. The sample lists 270,000 or so clones; 80% to 90% were seen once. Recruitment covered 20 to 25 US areas and drew participants whose ages spanned about 18 to 89 years. In its sample, this clone was seen once.

The receptor's source is a woman in her fifties or sixties who had been exposed to COVID-19. The chain combines TRBV19 with TRBJ1-5; D ambiguous. The material sequenced was PBMCs or T cells enriched from blood (not recorded which). For the CDR3, the DNA is TGTGCCAGTAGTATTTCGTTGAATCAGCCCCAGCATTTT. Amino acids: CASSISLNQPQHF.